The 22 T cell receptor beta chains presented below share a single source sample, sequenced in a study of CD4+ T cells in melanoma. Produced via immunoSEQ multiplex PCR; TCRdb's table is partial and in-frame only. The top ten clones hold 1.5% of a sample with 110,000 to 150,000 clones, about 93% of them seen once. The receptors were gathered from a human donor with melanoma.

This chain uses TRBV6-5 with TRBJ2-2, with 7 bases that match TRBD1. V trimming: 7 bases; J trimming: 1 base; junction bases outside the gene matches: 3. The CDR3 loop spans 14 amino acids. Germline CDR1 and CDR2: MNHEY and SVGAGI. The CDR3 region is CASKGQLNTGELFF. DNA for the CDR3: TGTGCCAGCAAGGGACAGTTGAACACCGGGGAGCTGTTTTTT.

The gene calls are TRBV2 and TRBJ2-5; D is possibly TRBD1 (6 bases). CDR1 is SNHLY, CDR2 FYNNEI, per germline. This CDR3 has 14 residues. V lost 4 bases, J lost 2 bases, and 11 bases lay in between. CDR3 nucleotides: TGTGCCAGCAGTGTACAGGGCCCTCAAGAGACCCAGTACTTC. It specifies CASSVQGPQETQYF.

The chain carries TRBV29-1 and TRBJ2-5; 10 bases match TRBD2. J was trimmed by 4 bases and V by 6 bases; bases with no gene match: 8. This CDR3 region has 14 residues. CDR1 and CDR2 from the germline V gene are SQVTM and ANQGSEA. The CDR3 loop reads CSVFSGGARETQYF. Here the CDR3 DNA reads TGCAGCGTCTTCAGCGGGGGGGCCAGAGAGACCCAGTACTTC. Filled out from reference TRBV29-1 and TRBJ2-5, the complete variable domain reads SAVISQKPSRDICQRGTSLTIQCQVDSQVTMMFWYRQQPGQSLTLIATANQGSEATYESGFVIDKFPISRPNLTFSTLTVSNMSPEDSSIYLCSVFSGGARETQYFGPGTRLLVL.

The CDR3 spells CASSPQGLVNTEAFF. DNA for the CDR3: TGTGCCAGCAGCCCCCAGGGTCTGGTGAACACTGAAGCTTTCTTT. The V gene is TRBV7-3, the J gene TRBJ1-1; possibly TRBD1 for D (5 bases). The V and J ends lost 5 bases and 0 bases respectively, with 13 bases between them. The CDR3 covers 15 residues. CDR1 and CDR2 (germline): SGHTA, FQGTGA.

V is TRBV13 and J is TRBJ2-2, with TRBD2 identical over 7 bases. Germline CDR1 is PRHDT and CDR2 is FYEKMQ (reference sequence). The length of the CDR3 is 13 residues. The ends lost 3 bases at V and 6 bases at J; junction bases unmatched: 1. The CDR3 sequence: CASSFRGAGELFF. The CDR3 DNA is TGTGCCAGCAGCTTCCGGGGGGCCGGGGAGCTGTTTTTT.

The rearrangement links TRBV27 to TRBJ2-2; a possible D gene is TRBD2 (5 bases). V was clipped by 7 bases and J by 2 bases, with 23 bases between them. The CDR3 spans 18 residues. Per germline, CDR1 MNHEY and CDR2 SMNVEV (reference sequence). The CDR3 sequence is CASIARSVGVTNTGELFF. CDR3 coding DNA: TGTGCCAGCATCGCCCGTAGCGTTGGCGTGACTAACACCGGGGAGCTGTTTTTT.

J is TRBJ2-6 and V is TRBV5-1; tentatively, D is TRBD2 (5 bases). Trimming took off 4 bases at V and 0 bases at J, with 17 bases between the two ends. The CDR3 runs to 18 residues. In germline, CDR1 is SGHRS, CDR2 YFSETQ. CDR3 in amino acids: CASSTGALGVSGANVLTF. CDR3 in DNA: TGCGCCAGCAGCACCGGCGCGCTGGGAGTCTCTGGGGCCAACGTCCTGACTTTC.

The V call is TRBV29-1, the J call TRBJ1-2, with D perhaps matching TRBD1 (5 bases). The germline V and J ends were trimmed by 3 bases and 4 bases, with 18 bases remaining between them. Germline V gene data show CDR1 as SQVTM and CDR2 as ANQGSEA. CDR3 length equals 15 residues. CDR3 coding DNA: TGCAGCGTTGATCCCCTCGGGGGGAGAGCCTATGGCTACACCTTC. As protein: CSVDPLGGRAYGYTF.

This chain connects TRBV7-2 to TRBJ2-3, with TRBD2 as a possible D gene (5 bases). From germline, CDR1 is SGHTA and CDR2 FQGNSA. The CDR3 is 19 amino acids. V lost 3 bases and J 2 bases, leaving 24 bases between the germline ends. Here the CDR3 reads CASSFRSILATSPTDTQYF. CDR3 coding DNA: TGTGCCAGCAGCTTTAGGTCCATCCTAGCTACCTCACCCACAGATACGCAGTATTTT.

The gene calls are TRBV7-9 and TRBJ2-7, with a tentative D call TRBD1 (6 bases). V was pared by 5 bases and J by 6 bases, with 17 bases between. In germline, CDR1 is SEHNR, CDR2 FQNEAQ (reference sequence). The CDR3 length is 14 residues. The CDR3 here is CASSLTTGSLEQYF. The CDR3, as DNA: TGTGCCAGCAGCCTTACGACAGGATCCCTCGAGCAGTACTTC.

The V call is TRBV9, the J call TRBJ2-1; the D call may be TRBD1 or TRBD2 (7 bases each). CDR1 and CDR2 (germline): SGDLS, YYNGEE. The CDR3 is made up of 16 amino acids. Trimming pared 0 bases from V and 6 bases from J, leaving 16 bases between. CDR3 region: CASSVAPRGTINEQFF. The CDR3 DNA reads TGTGCCAGCAGCGTAGCTCCCAGGGGGACTATCAATGAGCAGTTCTTC.

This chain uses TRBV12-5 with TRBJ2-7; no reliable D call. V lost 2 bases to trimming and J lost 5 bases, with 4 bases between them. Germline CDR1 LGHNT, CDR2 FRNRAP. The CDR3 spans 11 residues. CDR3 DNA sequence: TGTGCTAGTGGTTTGCTCCACGAGCAGTACTTC. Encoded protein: CASGLLHEQYF.

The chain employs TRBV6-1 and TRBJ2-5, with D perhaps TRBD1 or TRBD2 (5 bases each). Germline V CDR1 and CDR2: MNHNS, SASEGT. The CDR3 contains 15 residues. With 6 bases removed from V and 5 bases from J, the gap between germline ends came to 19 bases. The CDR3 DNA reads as TGTGCCAGCAGGATCACCGGGGCAAACGGGGAGACCCAGTACTTC. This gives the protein CASRITGANGETQYF.

CDR3 sequence reads: CASSLNRRARGTEAFF. The CDR3 DNA is TGTGCCAGCAGCTTGAACAGGCGGGCCCGGGGCACTGAAGCTTTCTTT. The chain recombines TRBV5-6 with TRBJ1-1; a possible D gene is TRBD1 (5 bases). Looked up from germline, CDR1 is SGHDT and CDR2 is YYEEEE. CDR3 length equals 16 residues. Trimming stripped 1 base from V and 4 bases from J, with 17 bases between. Combining the CDR3 with reference TRBV5-6 and TRBJ1-1 gives the whole variable domain DAGVTQSPTHLIKTRGQQVTLRCSPKSGHDTVSWYQQALGQGPQFIFQYYEEEERQRGNFPDRFSGHQFPNYSSELNVNALLLGDSALYLCASSLNRRARGTEAFFGQGTRLTVV.

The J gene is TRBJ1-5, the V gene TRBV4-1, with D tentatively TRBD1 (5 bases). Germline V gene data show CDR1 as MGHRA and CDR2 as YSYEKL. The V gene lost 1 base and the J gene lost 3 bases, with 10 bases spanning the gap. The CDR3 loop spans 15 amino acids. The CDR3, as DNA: TGCGCCAGCAGCCAAGTTGCACAGGACAATCAGCCCCAGCATTTT. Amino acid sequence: CASSQVAQDNQPQHF.

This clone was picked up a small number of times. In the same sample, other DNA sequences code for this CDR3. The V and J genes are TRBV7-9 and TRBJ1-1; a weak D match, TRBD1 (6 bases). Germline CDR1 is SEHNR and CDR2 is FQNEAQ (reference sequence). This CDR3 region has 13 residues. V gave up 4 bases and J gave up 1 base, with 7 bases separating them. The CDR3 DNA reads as TGTGCCAGCAGCTCACAGGGGAACACTGAAGCTTTCTTT. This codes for CASSSQGNTEAFF.

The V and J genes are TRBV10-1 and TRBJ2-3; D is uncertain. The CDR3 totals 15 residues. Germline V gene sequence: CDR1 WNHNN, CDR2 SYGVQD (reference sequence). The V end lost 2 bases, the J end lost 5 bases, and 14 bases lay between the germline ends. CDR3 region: CASSELGPRGDTQYF. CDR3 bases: TGCGCCAGCAGTGAGCTCGGCCCGCGTGGAGATACGCAGTATTTT.

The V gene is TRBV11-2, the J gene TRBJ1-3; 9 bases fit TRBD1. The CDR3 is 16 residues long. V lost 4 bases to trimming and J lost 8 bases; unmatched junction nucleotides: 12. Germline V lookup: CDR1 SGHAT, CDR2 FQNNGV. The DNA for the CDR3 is TGTGCCAGCAGCTCCTGGACAGGGGCGGCCCGTGACACCATATATTTT. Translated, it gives CASSSWTGAARDTIYF.

The CDR3 here is CASSSTGVGELFF. CDR3 sequence (DNA): TGTGCCAGCAGCTCCACAGGGGTCGGGGAGCTGTTTTTT. J is TRBJ2-2 and V is TRBV7-9; 7 bases line up with TRBD1. The V gene's germline CDR1 is SEHNR and CDR2 FQNEAQ (reference sequence). Trimming at V came to 4 bases and at J to 7 bases, leaving 3 bases not matched to a gene. The CDR3 loop spans 13 amino acids.

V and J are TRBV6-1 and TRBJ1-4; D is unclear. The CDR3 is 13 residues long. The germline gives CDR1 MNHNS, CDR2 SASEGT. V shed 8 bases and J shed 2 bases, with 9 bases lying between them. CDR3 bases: TGTGCCAGCGGGCTGGCGACTAATGAAAAACTGTTTTTT. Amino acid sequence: CASGLATNEKLFF.

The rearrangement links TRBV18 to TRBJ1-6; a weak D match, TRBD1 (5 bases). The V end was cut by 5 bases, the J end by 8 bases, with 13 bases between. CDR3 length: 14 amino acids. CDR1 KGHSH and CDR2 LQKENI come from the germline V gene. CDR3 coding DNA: TGTGCCAGCTCATCGTCCGGGGACGATTCACCCCTCCACTTT. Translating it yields CASSSSGDDSPLHF.

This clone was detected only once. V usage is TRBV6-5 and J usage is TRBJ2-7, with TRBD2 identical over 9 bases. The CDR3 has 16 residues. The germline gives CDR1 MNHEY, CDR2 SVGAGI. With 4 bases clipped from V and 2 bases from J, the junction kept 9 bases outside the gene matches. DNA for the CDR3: TGTGCCAGCAGTTTCTTTAGCGGGGGTTACACCTACGAGCAGTACTTC. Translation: CASSFFSGGYTYEQYF.